Shown below are 20 T cell receptor delta chains from a single sample sequenced in a study of γδ T cells in repeated Plasmodium falciparum infection. TCRdb made new clone calls on the multiplex PCR reads using CATT. This table holds 50,000 to 55,000 delta-chain clones, more than 1.5% found once. Vgamma9/Vdelta2+ and Vdelta2-negative gammadelta T cells were flow-sorted from PBMC for bulk sequencing. The source material was gamma-delta T cells from blood. The receptors come from a pool of human donors (malaria-infected and uninfected, not separated).

As for this clone: The TCRdb protein comes from a much larger clone and disagrees with this DNA's translation at residue 6, likely due to a read error; the protein given here is derived from the DNA. V and J are TRDV1 and TRDJ1, with 12 nucleotides matching TRDD3. As TCRdb names no J gene, one was assigned here on the basis of a DNA match to germline. The CDR3 is 21 amino acids. CDR1 and CDR2 from the germline V gene are TSWWSYY and QGS. V lost 6 bases, J lost 0 bases, and 20 bases stayed unmatched. The CDR3 region is CALGVPRGWGIRILYTDKLIF. The CDR3 nucleotides are TGTGCTCTTGGAGTTCCCAGAGGCTGGGGGATACGAATCCTATACACCGATAAACTCATCTTT.

This clone turned up a few times. TCRdb's entry gives the protein of a much larger clone, which mismatches this DNA's translation at residue 18, likely from a read error; the protein reported here is translated from the DNA. The chain is built from TRDV1 and TRDJ1, with 12 bases lining up with TRDD3. The J gene was missing in TCRdb and was found by matching the end of the DNA to germline. There are 26 residues in the CDR3. Germline values: CDR1 TSWWSYY, CDR2 QGS. V dropped 0 bases and J dropped 3; count of bases not matched to a gene: 32. This chain's CDR3 is CALGELAFLHDTWGIRSTIGPDKLIF. The CDR3, as DNA: TGTGCTCTTGGGGAACTCGCATTCTTACACGATACCTGGGGGATACGCTCGACGATCGGCCCCGATAAACTCATCTTT.

In this sample, this clone turned up many times. The mismatch at residue 12 between this DNA's translation and the TCRdb protein of a much larger clone likely reflects a read error; the protein shown is translated from the DNA. The CDR3 DNA sequence: TGTGCCCTTGATCTCCGGGGGATACCTCTTCGCGCCGATAAACTCATCTTT. Protein: CALDLRGIPLRADKLIF. V gene TRDV3 combines with J gene TRDJ1; 9 nucleotides align to TRDD3. TCRdb records no J gene; here it was assigned by comparing the DNA to germline. Germline assignment: CDR1 TVYSNPD and CDR2 GDNSRS (reference sequence). This CDR3 region has 17 residues. V gave up 5 bases and J gave up 3 bases; unmatched junction bases: 19.

This clone occurred many times. The mismatch at residue 3 between this DNA's translation and the TCRdb protein of a much larger clone likely reflects a read error; the protein shown is translated from the DNA. This chain links TRDV3 with TRDJ1; D gene ambiguous. The J gene comes from matching the DNA to germline here; TCRdb lacks it. From germline, CDR1 is TVYSNPD and CDR2 GDNSRS (reference sequence). V dropped 5 bases and J dropped 2 bases, with 15 bases sitting between them. This CDR3 contains 13 residues. The CDR3 DNA reads as TGTGCCCCTCCTCTTGTTCTAACCGATAAACTCATCTTT. Protein sequence: CAPPLVLTDKLIF.

On this clone itself: TCRdb's entry gives the protein of a much larger clone, which mismatches this DNA's translation at residue 11, likely from a read error; the protein reported here is translated from the DNA. The chain combines TRDV1 with TRDJ1; either TRDD2 or TRDD3 may fit D (7 bases each). The J gene, absent from TCRdb, was called here by matching the DNA to germline. Trimming cost V 4 bases and J 2 bases, with 26 bases left between them. The germline V gene encodes CDR1 TSWWSYY and CDR2 QGS. This CDR3 has 19 residues. CDR3 protein: CALGVFGSYGEGDTDKLIF. The DNA of the CDR3 is TGTGCTCTTGGGGTATTTGGTTCCTACGGTGAGGGGGATACCGATAAACTCATCTTT.

As regards this clone: Given a far larger clone just one base away, this is likely a sequencing read error. In the same sample, other DNA sequences code for this CDR3. The chain carries TRDV2 and TRDJ1, with TRDD3 matching over 9 bases. As TCRdb names no J gene, one was assigned here on the basis of a DNA match to germline. CDR3 length equals 15 residues. CDR1 is GEAIGNYY, CDR2 EKD, per germline. Written as DNA, the CDR3 is TGTGCCTGTGACTTACTGGGGGAGCTCACCGACAAACTCATCTTT. Translating it yields CACDLLGELTDKLIF.

This clone was detected many times. TCRdb shows a much larger clone's protein in place of this DNA's translation, and the two differ at residue 14, likely through a read error; the protein shown is translated from the DNA. The V gene is listed as TRAV38-2/DV8; no J gene was called. The CDR3 length is 15 residues. The germline gives CDR1 TSESDYY, CDR2 QEAYKQQN. CDR3 region: CASSRGIRRADKLTF. CDR3 DNA: TGTGCTTCGTCCCGTGGGATCCGGCGGGCTGATAAACTCACCTTT.

The sample holds many counts of this clone. TCRdb shows a much larger clone's protein in place of this DNA's translation, and the two differ at residue 5, likely through a read error; the protein shown is translated from the DNA. The chain carries TRAV38-2/DV8 and TRDJ1; the match to TRDD3 covers 11 bases. Here the J gene was assigned by germline matching of the DNA, as TCRdb has none. The CDR3 has 19 residues. V shed 4 bases, J shed 0 bases, and the junction held 14 bases outside the gene matches. The germline CDR1 and CDR2 sequences are TSESDYY and QEAYKQQN. The CDR3 is CAYRGGLGDTFSYTDKLIF. CDR3 coding DNA: TGTGCTTATAGGGGCGGGCTGGGGGATACCTTTTCGTACACCGATAAACTCATCTTT.

This clone was seen ten or more times. TCRdb lists the protein of a much larger clone for this DNA, which differs at residue 7, so this is likely a read error; the protein given here is translated from the DNA itself. The CDR3 DNA sequence: TGTGCCTTTACAAGGAACGCCGATAAACTCATCTTT. This translates into CAFTRNADKLIF. J is TRDJ1 and V is TRDV3; D uncertain. Trimming took 1 base from V and 3 from J, leaving 9 bases between them. The germline V gene has CDR1 TVYSNPD and CDR2 GDNSRS (reference sequence). This CDR3 contains 12 residues.

The sample holds a few counts of this clone. TCRdb's protein for this DNA is that of a much larger clone and differs from the translation at residue 6, likely a read error; the protein shown is the DNA translation. CDR3 in DNA: TGTGCCTGTGACACCCCCATGGGCACTGGGGTCGGCCCCTGGGACACCCGACAGATGTTTTTC. Residues: CACDTPMGTGVGPWDTRQMFF. V usage is TRDV2 and J usage is TRDJ3, with 7 bases identical to TRDD3. The J gene, missing from TCRdb, was assigned here through DNA to germline matching. The CDR3 runs to 21 residues. Germline V lookup: CDR1 GEAIGNYY, CDR2 EKD. V lost 0 bases and J lost 2; bases outside the gene matches: 15.

The rearrangement links TRDV2 to TRDJ3; 10 nucleotides line up with TRDD3. The germline V gene has CDR1 GEAIGNYY and CDR2 EKD. Trimming at V came to 0 bases and at J to 0 bases, leaving 7 bases not matched to a gene. The CDR3 spans 20 residues. CDR3 in amino acids: CACDTPWVGDTSWDTRQMFF. The CDR3 bases are TGTGCCTGTGACACCCCATGGGTGGGGGATACCTCCTGGGACACCCGACAGATGTTTTTC.

With respect to this clone: A read error likely explains why the TCRdb protein, taken from a much larger clone, differs from this DNA's translation at residue 5; the protein shown is translated from the DNA. The chain is built from TRDV2 and TRDJ1, with D hard to call. TCRdb lists no J gene, so it was determined here by aligning the DNA to germline. V lost 3 bases, J lost 2 bases, and 15 bases lay in between. CDR1 is GEAIGNYY, CDR2 EKD, per germline. The CDR3 is 15 amino acids. For the CDR3, the DNA is TGTGCCTGTGACGCCGTAACCGAAAGAACCGATAAACTCATCTTT. Its protein product is CACDAVTERTDKLIF.

This clone showed up many times. This is likely an artifact of a read error, given a far larger clone one base away. Other DNA sequences within the sample encode an identical CDR3. V usage is TRDV1 and J usage is TRDJ2, with 9 bases identical to TRDD3. Germline lookup yields CDR1 TSWWSYY and CDR2 QGS. The CDR3 sequence is 19 residues long. The CDR3 spells CALFPTVGGYLALTAQLFF. In DNA form, the CDR3 reads TGTGCCCTTTTTCCTACTGTTGGGGGATATTTAGCCTTGACAGCACAACTCTTCTTT.

This clone occurred a few times. TCRdb assigns this DNA the protein of a much larger clone, which departs from its translation at residue 14; this likely reflects a read error, and the protein shown comes from translating the DNA. V usage is TRDV1 and J usage is TRDJ1; TRDD2 matches at 9 bases. Because TCRdb records no J gene, it was assigned here through a match of the DNA to germline. Per germline, CDR1 TSWWSYY and CDR2 QGS. The V segment lost 4 bases and the J segment 7 bases; nucleotides outside the gene matches: 31. The CDR3 loop spans 22 amino acids. The CDR3 protein is CALGATFLLAELGGTMAGKLIF. CDR3 DNA: TGTGCTCTTGGGGCGACCTTCCTACTCGCGGAATTGGGGGGTACGATGGCCGGTAAACTCATCTTT.

This clone was found a few times. This DNA's translation differs at residue 3 from TCRdb's protein, which comes from a much larger clone; a read error is likely, and the protein shown is translated from the DNA. CDR3 in amino acids: CAPGEKTYWGYYPEYTDKLIF. CDR3 DNA: TGTGCTCCTGGGGAAAAGACGTACTGGGGATACTACCCCGAGTACACCGATAAACTCATCTTT. The rearrangement uses TRDV1 and TRDJ1, with 8 positions matching TRDD3. TCRdb supplies no J gene; here it was assigned by aligning the nucleotide sequence to germline. The germline CDR1 and CDR2 sequences are TSWWSYY and QGS. The CDR3 consists of 21 residues.

On this clone itself: TCRdb has a much larger clone's protein, which differs at residue 24 from the translation of this DNA, likely because of a read error; what is shown is the protein translated from the DNA. The V gene call reads TRDV1; no J gene was called; the table calls TRDD3, which could not be checked here. Looked up from germline, CDR1 is TSWWSYY and CDR2 is QGS. The CDR3 runs 26 residues. CDR3 in DNA: TGTGCTCTTGGGGAATCACGGCCTTCCTTATCCGACTGGGGGACTCCTTTTTACATTTTGACCGATAAACACATCTTT. This codes for CALGESRPSLSDWGTPFYILTDKHIF.

This clone was found many times. A read error is likely here: a far larger clone is one base away. The sample holds other DNA sequences that translate to the same CDR3. The V gene corresponds to TRDV2; no J gene was called; TRDD2, the table's D call, was not compared with the DNA. Germline CDR1 GEAIGNYY, CDR2 EKD. The CDR3 has 18 residues. The CDR3: CACDRLPTGADHTDKLIF. In DNA form, the CDR3 reads TGTGCCTGTGATCGCCTTCCTACCGGAGCGGACCACACCGATAAACTCATCTTC.

This clone was seen a few times. A far larger clone is just one base off, so this is likely a read error. The same CDR3 arises from other DNA sequences in this sample as well. V gene TRDV2 combines with J gene TRDJ1; 11 bases align to TRDD3. TCRdb records no J gene; here it was assigned by comparing the DNA to germline. CDR3 length: 17 residues. Per germline, CDR1 GEAIGNYY and CDR2 EKD. Trimming cost V 0 bases and J 5 bases; bases outside gene matches: 10. The chain's CDR3 is CACDTLPLGDTTDKLIF. CDR3 in DNA: TGTGCCTGTGACACCCTCCCGCTGGGGGATACCACTGATAAACTCATCTTT.

This clone was seen more than once but under ten times. A read error likely explains why the TCRdb protein, taken from a much larger clone, differs from this DNA's translation at residue 9; the protein shown is translated from the DNA. The chain uses TRAV38-2/DV8 and TRDJ1; 9 bases align to TRDD2. TCRdb lists no J gene, so it was determined here by aligning the DNA to germline. In germline, CDR1 is TSESDYY, CDR2 QEAYKQQN. The CDR3 has 20 residues. V shed 4 bases, J shed 0 bases, and the junction held 19 bases outside the gene matches. The CDR3 DNA follows: TGTGCTTATAGGGGGCCTTCCTTCCTACTGGGGTCTTCGTACACCGATAAACTCATCTTT. It codes for CAYRGPSFLLGSSYTDKLIF.

In this sample, this clone turned up many times. TCRdb pairs this DNA with a much larger clone's protein that differs at residue 5, likely a read error; the protein shown was translated from the DNA. V usage is TRDV3 and J usage is TRDJ3; 11 nucleotides agree with TRDD3. The J gene is absent in TCRdb and was assigned here via DNA matching to germline. The CDR3 totals 29 residues. Germline CDR1 TVYSNPD, CDR2 GDNSRS (reference sequence). Losses at the gene ends were 3 bases for V and 2 bases for J; bases not matched to a gene: 42. The CDR3 here is CAFPAPSYPRSANYWGIIVGAWDTRQMFF. The CDR3 DNA follows: TGTGCCTTCCCCGCGCCTTCCTACCCCAGATCCGCCAATTACTGGGGGATAATCGTCGGGGCCTGGGACACCCGACAGATGTTTTTC.